The 7 T cell receptor beta chains below all came from one sample that was sequenced in a study of blood T cell repertoires in COVID-19. Clones were read by immunoSEQ multiplex PCR, and TCRdb kept only the in-frame ones, dropping some. The sample has roughly 63,000 clones, around 79% seen once. Input material: peripheral blood. Receptors originate from a human donor in a cohort sampled during active COVID-19.

This chain connects TRBV20-1 to TRBJ2-1; D is perhaps TRBD2 (7 bases). The CDR3 runs to 12 residues. The V gene lost 3 bases and the J gene lost 9 bases, with 12 bases spanning the gap. Per germline, CDR1 DFQATT and CDR2 SNEGSKA (reference sequence). The DNA for the CDR3 is TGCAGTGCTAGTAAGGGGGGGAGTGAGCAGTTCTTC. This encodes CSASKGGSEQFF.

There are a few counts of this clone. This rearrangement joins TRBV28 to TRBJ2-7, with no clear D. Trimming took off 5 bases at V and 0 bases at J, with 5 bases between the two ends. Germline assignment: CDR1 MDHEN and CDR2 SYDVKM. This CDR3 comprises 12 residues. In nucleotides, the CDR3 is TGTGCCAGCAGTCTAAACTCCTACGAGCAGTACTTC. Its translation: CASSLNSYEQYF.

This clone was seen only a few times. The chain recombines TRBV11-3 with TRBJ1-2; a possible D gene is TRBD1 (6 bases). Per germline, CDR1 SGHNT and CDR2 YENEEA. The CDR3 loop spans 12 amino acids. With 1 base removed from V and 10 bases from J, the gap between germline ends came to 10 bases. The CDR3 bases are TGTGCCAGCAGCTTAGGTCCAGGGGACTACACCTTC. This translates into CASSLGPGDYTF.

In its sample, this clone ranks as medium-sized. The chain recombines TRBV11-3 with TRBJ1-2, with D hard to call. V shed 5 bases and J shed 3 bases, with 13 bases lying between them. This CDR3 contains 14 residues. Germline values: CDR1 SGHNT, CDR2 YENEEA. This CDR3 is CASSPRSDYYGYTF. The CDR3 DNA sequence: TGTGCCAGCAGCCCCCGCTCGGACTACTATGGCTACACCTTC.

There are a few counts of this clone. This chain connects TRBV7-3 to TRBJ1-1; the D gene is possibly TRBD1 (6 bases). The V gene's germline CDR1 is SGHTA and CDR2 FQGTGA. The CDR3 runs to 13 residues. Trimming left V 4 bases short and J 2 bases short, with 8 bases between. The CDR3 coding sequence is TGTGCCAGCAGCTACAGGGCAAACACTGAAGCTTTCTTT. It translates to CASSYRANTEAFF.

The chain employs TRBV2 and TRBJ1-2; D ambiguous. Per germline, CDR1 SNHLY and CDR2 FYNNEI. V shed 4 bases and J shed 0 bases, with 6 bases lying between them. The CDR3 has 13 residues. For the CDR3, the DNA is TGTGCCAGCAGTGGAGAGACTAACTATGGCTACACCTTC. It translates to CASSGETNYGYTF.

This clone was seen a handful of times. CDR3 residues: CASSEHGSRSYNEQFF. The CDR3, as DNA: TGTGCCAGCAGTGAACACGGGAGCCGCTCCTACAATGAGCAGTTCTTC. The chain joins TRBV2 to TRBJ2-1; perhaps TRBD2 as D (6 bases). Germline V gives CDR1 SNHLY, CDR2 FYNNEI. There are 16 residues in the CDR3. Trimming removed 2 bases from V and 0 bases from J, with 11 bases in between.